The T cell receptor beta chain under discussion was sequenced for a study of T cells after yellow fever vaccination. Study at large: SMART-Seq v4 Ultra Low Input served to prepare low-cell-number fractions.

Each CDR3 protein gets one entry after TCRdb re-called the 5' RACE reads with MiXCR. The repertoire consists of hundreds of thousands of distinct CDR3 sequences, with under 14% occurring once and the leading ten covering around 20%. Of note for this clonotype: Its antigen is not known.

Notes on the study in general: Detected again after the booster were most primary-vaccination clones, at 96% CD4 and 80% to 90% CD8. FACS-sorted repertoires might harbor abundant contaminating clonotypes from the bulk population.

CDR1 is MGHDK and CDR2 is SYGVNS in the germline V gene. The CDR3 covers 13 residues. V lost 5 bases to trimming and J lost 7 bases, with 11 bases between them. This receptor was taken from a man between 18 and 35 years old who received the YFV17D yellow fever vaccine. The sample in question was PBMCs, obtained on the day of the first yellow fever vaccination. This chain connects TRBV25-1 to TRBJ2-2; D is perhaps TRBD2 (5 bases). The DNA for the CDR3 is TGTGCCAGCAGTACACGAGGGCTCGGGGAGCTGTTTTTT. This gives the protein CASSTRGLGELFF.